This T cell receptor (beta chain) was observed in a study of naive and memory T cell subsets. The CDR3 has 18 residues. With V trimmed by 0 bases and J by 0 bases, 6 bases remained unmatched. Germline CDR1 reads MNHEY; CDR2 reads SVGAGI. Two oligonucleotides, mixed equimolar, formed the beta constant-region primer covering TRBC1 and TRBC2. Via MiXCR, TCRdb re-called the UMI-ligation and nested PCR reads, giving one row per CDR3 protein. Of about 85,000 distinct CDR3 sequences in the sample, around 13% were seen once. This receptor was taken from a human donor in good health. The chain is built from TRBV6-5 and TRBJ2-1; the match to TRBD2 covers 9 bases. The specimen sequenced was central memory CD4+ T cells from blood. The CDR3 DNA is TGTGCCAGCAGTTACTCGCCTAGCGGGATTAGCTCCTACAATGAGCAGTTCTTC. It yields the protein CASSYSPSGISSYNEQFF.